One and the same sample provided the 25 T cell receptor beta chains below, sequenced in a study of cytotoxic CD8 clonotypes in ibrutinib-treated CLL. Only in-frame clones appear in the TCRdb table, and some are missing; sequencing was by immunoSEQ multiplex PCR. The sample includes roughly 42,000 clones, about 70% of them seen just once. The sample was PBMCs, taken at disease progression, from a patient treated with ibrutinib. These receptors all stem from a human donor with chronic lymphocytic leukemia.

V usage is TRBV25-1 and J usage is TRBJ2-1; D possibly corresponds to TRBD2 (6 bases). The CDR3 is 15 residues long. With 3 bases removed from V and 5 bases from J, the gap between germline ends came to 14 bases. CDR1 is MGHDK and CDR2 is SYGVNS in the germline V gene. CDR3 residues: CASSETLAGNNEQFF. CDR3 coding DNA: TGTGCCAGCAGTGAGACACTAGCAGGAAACAATGAGCAGTTCTTC.

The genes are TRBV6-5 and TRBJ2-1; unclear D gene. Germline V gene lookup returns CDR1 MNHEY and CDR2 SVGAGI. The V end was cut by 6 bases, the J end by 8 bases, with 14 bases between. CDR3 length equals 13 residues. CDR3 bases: TGTGCCAGCAGCCGCGCAGGTTTCTATGAGCAGTTCTTC. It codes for CASSRAGFYEQFF.

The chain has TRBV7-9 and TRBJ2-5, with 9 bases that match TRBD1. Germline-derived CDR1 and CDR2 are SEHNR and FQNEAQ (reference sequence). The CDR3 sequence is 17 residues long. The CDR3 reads CATEPGQGVIYQETQYF. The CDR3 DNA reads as TGTGCTACCGAGCCGGGACAGGGCGTTATCTACCAAGAGACCCAGTACTTC.

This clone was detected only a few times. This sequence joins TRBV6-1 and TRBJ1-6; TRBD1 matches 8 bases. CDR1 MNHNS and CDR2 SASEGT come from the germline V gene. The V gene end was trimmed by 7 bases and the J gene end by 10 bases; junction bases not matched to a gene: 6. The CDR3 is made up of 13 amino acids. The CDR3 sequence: CASMKDRVSPLHF. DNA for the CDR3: TGTGCCAGCATGAAGGACAGGGTCTCACCCCTCCACTTT.

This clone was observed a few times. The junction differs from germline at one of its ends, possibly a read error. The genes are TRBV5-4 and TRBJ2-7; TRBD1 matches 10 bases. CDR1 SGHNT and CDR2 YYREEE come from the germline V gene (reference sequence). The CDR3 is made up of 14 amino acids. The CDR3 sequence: CASSSPGQGYGQYF. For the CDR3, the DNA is TGTGCCAGCAGCTCCCCGGGACAGGGGTACGGGCAGTACTTC.

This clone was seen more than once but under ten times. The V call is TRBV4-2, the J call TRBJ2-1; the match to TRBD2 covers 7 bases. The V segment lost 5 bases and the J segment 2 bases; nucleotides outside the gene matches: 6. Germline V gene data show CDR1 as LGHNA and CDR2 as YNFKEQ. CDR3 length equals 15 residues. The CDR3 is CASSTGTTTYNEQFF. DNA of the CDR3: TGTGCCAGCAGCACGGGGACTACCACCTACAATGAGCAGTTCTTC.

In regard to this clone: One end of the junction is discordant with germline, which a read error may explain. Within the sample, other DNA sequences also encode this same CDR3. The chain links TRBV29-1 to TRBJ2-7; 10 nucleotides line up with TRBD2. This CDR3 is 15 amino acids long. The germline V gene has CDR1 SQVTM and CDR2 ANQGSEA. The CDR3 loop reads CSVLKLAGVAYEQYF. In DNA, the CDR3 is TGCAGCGTCCTAAAGCTAGCGGGAGTTGCCTACGAGCAGTATTTC.

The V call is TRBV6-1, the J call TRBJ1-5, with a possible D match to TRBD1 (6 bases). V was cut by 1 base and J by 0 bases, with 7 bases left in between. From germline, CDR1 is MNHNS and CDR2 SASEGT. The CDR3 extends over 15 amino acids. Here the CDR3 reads CASSEEGHSNQPQHF. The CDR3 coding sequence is TGTGCCAGCAGTGAAGAGGGACATAGCAATCAGCCCCAGCATTTT.

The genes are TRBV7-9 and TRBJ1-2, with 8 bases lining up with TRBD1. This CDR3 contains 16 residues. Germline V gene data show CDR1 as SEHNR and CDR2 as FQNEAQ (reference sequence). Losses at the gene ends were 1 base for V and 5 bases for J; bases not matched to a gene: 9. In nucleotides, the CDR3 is TGTGCCAGCAGCTTAGGAGACTGGGGGACAGGTTATGGCTACACCTTC. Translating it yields CASSLGDWGTGYGYTF.

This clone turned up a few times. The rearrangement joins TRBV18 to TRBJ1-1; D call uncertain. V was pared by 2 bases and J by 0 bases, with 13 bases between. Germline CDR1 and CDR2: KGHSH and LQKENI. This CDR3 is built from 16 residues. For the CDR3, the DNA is TGTGCCAGCTCACCATCATCGGGGAACATGAACACTGAAGCTTTCTTT. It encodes CASSPSSGNMNTEAFF.

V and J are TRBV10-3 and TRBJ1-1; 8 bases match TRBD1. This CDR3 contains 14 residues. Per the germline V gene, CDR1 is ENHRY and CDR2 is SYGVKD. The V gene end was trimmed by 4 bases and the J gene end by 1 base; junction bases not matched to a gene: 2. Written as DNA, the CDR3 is TGTGCCATCAGTGGACAGGGGTCGAACACTGAAGCTTTCTTT. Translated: CAISGQGSNTEAFF.

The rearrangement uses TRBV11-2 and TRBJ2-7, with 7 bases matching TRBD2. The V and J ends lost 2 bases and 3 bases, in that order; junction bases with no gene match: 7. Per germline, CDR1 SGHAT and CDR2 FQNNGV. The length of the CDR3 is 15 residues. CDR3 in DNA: TGTGCCAGCAGCTTACTTCCGTCTAGCGGCTACGAGCAGTACTTC. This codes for CASSLLPSSGYEQYF. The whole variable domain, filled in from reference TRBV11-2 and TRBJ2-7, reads EAGVAQSPRYKIIEKRQSVAFWCNPISGHATLYWYQQILGQGPKLLIQFQNNGVVDDSQLPKDRFSAERLKGVDSTLKIQPAKLEDSAVYLCASSLLPSSGYEQYFGPGTRLTVT.

CDR3 DNA sequence: TGTGCCAGCAGTGAACCGGGACAGGACTACAATGAGCAGTTCTTC. Residues: CASSEPGQDYNEQFF. The chain joins TRBV28 to TRBJ2-1; 8 bases are a match to TRBD1. The CDR3 runs to 15 residues. Unmatched junction bases numbered 6, after V lost 5 bases and J lost 3 bases. CDR1 and CDR2 from the germline V gene are MDHEN and SYDVKM.

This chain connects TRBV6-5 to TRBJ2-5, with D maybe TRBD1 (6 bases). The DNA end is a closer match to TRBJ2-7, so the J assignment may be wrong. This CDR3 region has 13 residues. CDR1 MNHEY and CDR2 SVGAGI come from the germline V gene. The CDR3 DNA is TGTGCCAGCAGTTACTCACAGGGTTACGAGCAGTACTTC. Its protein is CASSYSQGYEQYF.

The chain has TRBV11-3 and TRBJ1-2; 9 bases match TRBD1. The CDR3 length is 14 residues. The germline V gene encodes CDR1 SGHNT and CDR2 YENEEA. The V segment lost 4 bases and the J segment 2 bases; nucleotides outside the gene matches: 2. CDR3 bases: TGTGCCAGCAGCTGGGACAGGGCCAACTATGGCTACACCTTC. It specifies CASSWDRANYGYTF. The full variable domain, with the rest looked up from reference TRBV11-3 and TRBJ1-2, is EAGVVQSPRYKIIEKKQPVAFWCNPISGHNTLYWYLQNLGQGPELLIRYENEEAVDDSQLPKDRFSAERLKGVDSTLKIQPAELGDSAVYLCASSWDRANYGYTFGSGTRLTVV.

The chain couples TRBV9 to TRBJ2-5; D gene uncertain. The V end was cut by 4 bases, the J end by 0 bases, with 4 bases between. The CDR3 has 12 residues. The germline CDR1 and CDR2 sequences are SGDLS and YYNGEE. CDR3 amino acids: CASSRNQETQYF. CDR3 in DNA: TGTGCCAGCAGCCGGAACCAAGAGACCCAGTACTTC.

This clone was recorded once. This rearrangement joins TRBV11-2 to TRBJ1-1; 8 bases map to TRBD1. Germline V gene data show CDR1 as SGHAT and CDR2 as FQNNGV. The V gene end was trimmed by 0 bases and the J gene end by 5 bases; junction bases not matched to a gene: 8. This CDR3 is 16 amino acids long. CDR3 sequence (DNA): TGTGCCAGCAGCTTAGAGTTCGCCAGGGGGCAGACTGAAGCTTTCTTT. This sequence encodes CASSLEFARGQTEAFF.

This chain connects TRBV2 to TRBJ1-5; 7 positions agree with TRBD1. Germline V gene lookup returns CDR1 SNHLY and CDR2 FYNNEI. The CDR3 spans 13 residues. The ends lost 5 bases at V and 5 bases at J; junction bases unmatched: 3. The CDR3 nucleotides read TGTGCCAGCAGTTCTGACAGGGATCAGCCCCAGCATTTT. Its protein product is CASSSDRDQPQHF.

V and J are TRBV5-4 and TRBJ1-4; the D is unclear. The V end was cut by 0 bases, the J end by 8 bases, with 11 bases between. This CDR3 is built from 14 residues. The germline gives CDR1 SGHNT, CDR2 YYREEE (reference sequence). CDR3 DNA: TGTGCCAGCAGCTTGGATGGAGGGAAAGAAAAACTGTTTTTT. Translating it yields CASSLDGGKEKLFF.

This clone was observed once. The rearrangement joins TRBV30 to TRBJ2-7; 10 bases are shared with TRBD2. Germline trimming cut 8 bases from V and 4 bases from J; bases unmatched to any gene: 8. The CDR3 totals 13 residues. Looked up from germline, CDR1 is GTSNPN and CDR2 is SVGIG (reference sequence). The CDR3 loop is CASSGRSFYEQYF. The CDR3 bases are TGTGCCAGTAGCGGGAGGTCGTTTTACGAGCAGTACTTC.

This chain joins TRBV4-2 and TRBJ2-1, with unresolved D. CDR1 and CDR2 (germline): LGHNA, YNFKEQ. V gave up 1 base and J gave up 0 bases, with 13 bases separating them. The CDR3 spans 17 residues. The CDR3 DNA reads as TGTGCCAGCAGCCAAGGTAAGGGCCACAGCTCCTACAATGAGCAGTTCTTC. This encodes CASSQGKGHSSYNEQFF.

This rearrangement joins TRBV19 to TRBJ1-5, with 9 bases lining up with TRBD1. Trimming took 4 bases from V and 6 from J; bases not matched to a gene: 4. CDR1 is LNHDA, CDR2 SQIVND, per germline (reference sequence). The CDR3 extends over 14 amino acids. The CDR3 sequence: CASSSRQGVQPQHF. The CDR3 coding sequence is TGTGCCAGTAGTAGCCGACAGGGGGTTCAGCCCCAGCATTTT.

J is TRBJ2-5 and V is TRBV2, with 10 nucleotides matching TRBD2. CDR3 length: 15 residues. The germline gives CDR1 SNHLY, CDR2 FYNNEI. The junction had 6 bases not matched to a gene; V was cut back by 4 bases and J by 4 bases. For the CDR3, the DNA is TGTGCCAGCAGTGGGGCTAGCGGGAGTCTAGAGACCCAGTACTTC. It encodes CASSGASGSLETQYF. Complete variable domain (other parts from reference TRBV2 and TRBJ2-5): EPEVTQTPSHQVTQMGQEVILRCVPISNHLYFYWYRQILGQKVEFLVSFYNNEISEKSEIFDDQFSVERPDGSNFTLKIRSTKLEDSAMYFCASSGASGSLETQYFGPGTRLLVL.

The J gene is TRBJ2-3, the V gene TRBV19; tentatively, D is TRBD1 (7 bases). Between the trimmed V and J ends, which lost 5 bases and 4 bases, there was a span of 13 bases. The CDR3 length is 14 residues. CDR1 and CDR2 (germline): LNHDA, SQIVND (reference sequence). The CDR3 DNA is TGTGCCAGTAGTTTTGCCAGGGGGGCAGATACGCAGTATTTT. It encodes CASSFARGADTQYF.

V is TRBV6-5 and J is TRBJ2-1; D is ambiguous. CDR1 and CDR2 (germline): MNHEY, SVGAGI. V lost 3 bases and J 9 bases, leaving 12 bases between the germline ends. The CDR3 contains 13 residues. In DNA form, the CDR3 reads TGTGCCAGCAGTTATGGCCGAGGAGTTGAGCAGTTCTTC. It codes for CASSYGRGVEQFF.